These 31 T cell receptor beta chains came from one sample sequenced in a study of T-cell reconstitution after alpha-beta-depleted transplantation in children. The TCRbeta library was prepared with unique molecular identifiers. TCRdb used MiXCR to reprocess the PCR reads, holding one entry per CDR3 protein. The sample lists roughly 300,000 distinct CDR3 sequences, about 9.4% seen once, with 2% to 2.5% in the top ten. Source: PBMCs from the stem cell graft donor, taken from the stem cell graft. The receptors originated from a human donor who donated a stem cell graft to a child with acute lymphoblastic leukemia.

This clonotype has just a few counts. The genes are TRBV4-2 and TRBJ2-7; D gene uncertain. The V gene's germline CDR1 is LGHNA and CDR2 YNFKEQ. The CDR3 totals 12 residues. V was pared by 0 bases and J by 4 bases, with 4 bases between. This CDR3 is CASSQDWYEQYF. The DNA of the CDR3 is TGTGCCAGCAGCCAAGACTGGTACGAGCAGTACTTC.

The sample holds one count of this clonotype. The CDR3 coding sequence is TGTGCCTGCTGCCTTCGGTTGGGGGGGCTCACTGAAGCTTTCTTT. Protein product: CACCLRLGGLTEAFF. The chain employs TRBV3-1 and TRBJ1-1; possible D gene TRBD1, 6 bases. The CDR3 length is 15 residues. The germline CDR1 and CDR2 sequences are LGHDT and YNNKEL (reference sequence). Trimming stripped 11 bases from V and 4 bases from J, with 23 bases between.

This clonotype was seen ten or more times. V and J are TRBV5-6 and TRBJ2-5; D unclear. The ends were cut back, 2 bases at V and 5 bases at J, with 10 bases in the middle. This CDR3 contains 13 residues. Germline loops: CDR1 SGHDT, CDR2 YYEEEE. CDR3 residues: CASSLTTLETQYF. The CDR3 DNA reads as TGTGCCAGCAGCTTAACGACGTTGGAGACCCAGTACTTC.

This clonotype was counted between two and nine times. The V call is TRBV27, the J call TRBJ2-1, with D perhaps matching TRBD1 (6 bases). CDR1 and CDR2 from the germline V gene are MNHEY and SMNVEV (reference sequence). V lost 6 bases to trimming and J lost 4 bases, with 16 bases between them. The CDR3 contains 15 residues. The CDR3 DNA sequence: TGTGCCAGCAGCCTAACAGGGATCCGGTACAATGAGCAGTTCTTC. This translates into CASSLTGIRYNEQFF.

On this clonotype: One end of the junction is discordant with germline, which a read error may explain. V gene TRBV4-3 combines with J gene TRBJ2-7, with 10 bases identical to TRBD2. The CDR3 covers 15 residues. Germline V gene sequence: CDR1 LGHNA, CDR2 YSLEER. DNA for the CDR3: TGCGCCAGCAGCCAAGCAACTAGCGGGAACTACGAGCATTACTTC. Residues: CASSQATSGNYEHYF.

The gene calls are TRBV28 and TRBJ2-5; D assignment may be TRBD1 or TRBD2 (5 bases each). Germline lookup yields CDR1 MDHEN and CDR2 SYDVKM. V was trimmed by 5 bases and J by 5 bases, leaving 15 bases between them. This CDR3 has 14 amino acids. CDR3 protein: CASSPGTHSETQYF. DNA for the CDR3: TGTGCCAGCAGTCCCGGGACCCATTCGGAGACCCAGTACTTC.

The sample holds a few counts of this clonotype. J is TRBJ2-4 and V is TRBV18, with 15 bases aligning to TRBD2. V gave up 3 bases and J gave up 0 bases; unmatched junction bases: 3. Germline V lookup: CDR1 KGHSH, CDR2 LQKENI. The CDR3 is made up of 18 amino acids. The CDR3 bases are TGTGCCAGCTCACCTGGACTAGCGGGAGGGATAGCCAAAAACATTCAGTACTTC. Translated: CASSPGLAGGIAKNIQYF.

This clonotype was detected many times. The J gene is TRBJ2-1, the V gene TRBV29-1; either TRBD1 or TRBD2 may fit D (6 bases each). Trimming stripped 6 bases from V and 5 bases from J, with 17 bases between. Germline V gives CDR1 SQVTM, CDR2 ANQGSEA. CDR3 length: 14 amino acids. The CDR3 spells CSVQGGRFHNEQFF. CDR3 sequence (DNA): TGCAGCGTACAAGGGGGGAGATTCCACAATGAGCAGTTCTTC.

Here the CDR3 DNA reads TGTGCCAGCAGCCAGACCGGGACTAGCGGTCCCTACAATGAGCAGTTCTTC. Protein: CASSQTGTSGPYNEQFF. The rearrangement joins TRBV3-1 to TRBJ2-1, with 11 nucleotides matching TRBD2. This CDR3 region has 17 residues. The germline V gene has CDR1 LGHDT and CDR2 YNNKEL (reference sequence). Germline trimming cut 3 bases from V and 2 bases from J; bases unmatched to any gene: 6.

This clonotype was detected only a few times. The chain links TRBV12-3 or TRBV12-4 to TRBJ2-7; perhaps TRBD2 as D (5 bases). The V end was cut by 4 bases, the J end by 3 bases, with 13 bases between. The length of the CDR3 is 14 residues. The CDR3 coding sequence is TGTGCCAGCAGTTCGAGCTCCCGGGACTACGAGCAGTACTTC. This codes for CASSSSSRDYEQYF.

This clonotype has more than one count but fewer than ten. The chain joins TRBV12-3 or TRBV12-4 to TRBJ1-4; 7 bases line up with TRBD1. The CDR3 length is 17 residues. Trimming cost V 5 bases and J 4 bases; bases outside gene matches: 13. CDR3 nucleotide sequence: TGTGCCAGCAGTCCCTCAGGACCGGGACAGCGTAATGAAAAACTGTTTTTT. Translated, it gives CASSPSGPGQRNEKLFF.

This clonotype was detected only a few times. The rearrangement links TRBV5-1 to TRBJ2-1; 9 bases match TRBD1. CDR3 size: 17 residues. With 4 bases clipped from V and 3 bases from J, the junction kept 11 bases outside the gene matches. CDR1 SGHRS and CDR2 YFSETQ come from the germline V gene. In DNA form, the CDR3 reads TGCGCCAGCAGCCCCGGACCGGGACAGGGTATCTACAATGAGCAGTTCTTC. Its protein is CASSPGPGQGIYNEQFF. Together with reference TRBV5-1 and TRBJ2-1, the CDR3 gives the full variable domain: KAGVTQTPRYLIKTRGQQVTLSCSPISGHRSVSWYQQTPGQGLQFLFEYFSETQRNKGNFPGRFSGRQFSNSRSEMNVSTLELGDSALYLCASSPGPGQGIYNEQFFGPGTRLTVL.

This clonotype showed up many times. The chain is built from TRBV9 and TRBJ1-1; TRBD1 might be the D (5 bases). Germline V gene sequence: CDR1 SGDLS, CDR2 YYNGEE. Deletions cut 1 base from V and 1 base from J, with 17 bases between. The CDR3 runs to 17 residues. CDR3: CASSVTPSWGSNTEAFF. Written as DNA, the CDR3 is TGTGCCAGCAGCGTAACCCCAAGCTGGGGGTCGAACACTGAAGCTTTCTTT.

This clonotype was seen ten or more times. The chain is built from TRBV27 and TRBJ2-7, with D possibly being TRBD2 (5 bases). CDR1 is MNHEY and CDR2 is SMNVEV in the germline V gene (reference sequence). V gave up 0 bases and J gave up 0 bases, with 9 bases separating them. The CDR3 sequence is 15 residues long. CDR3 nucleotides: TGTGCCAGCAGTTTATCGGGGAGTTCCTCCTACGAGCAGTACTTC. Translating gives CASSLSGSSSYEQYF.

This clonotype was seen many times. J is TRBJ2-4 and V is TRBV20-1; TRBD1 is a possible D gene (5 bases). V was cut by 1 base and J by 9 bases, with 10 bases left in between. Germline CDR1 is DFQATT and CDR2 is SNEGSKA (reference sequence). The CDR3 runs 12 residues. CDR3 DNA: TGCAGTGCTAGAGGGGCAGGGTTCATTCAGTACTTC. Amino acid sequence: CSARGAGFIQYF.

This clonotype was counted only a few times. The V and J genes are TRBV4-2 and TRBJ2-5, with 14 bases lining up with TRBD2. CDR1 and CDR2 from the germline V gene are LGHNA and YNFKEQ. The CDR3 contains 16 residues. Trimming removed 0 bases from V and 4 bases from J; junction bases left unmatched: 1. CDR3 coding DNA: TGTGCCAGCAGCCAAGAAGGGACTAGCGGGAGAGAGACCCAGTACTTC. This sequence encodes CASSQEGTSGRETQYF.

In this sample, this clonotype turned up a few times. This CDR3 is CASSQGLAERGNTGELFF. CDR3 nucleotides: TGCGCCAGCAGCCAAGGACTAGCGGAGAGGGGTAACACCGGGGAGCTGTTTTTT. The genes are TRBV4-1 and TRBJ2-2; 9 positions match TRBD2. CDR3 length: 18 residues. CDR1 is MGHRA, CDR2 YSYEKL, per germline. The ends lost 1 base at V and 2 bases at J; junction bases unmatched: 8.

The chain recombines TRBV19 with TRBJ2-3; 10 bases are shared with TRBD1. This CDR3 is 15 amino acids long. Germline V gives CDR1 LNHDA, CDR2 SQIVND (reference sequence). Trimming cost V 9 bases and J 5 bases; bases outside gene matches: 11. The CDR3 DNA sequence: TGTGCCAGCACTGGAGGACAGGGGGTTGGAGATACGCAGTATTTT. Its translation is CASTGGQGVGDTQYF.

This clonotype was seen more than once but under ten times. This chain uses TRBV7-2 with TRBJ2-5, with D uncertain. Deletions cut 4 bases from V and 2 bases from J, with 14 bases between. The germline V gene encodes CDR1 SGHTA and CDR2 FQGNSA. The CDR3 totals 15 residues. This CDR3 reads CASSSQALTQETQYF. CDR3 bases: TGTGCCAGCAGCTCTCAGGCCCTAACACAAGAGACCCAGTACTTC.

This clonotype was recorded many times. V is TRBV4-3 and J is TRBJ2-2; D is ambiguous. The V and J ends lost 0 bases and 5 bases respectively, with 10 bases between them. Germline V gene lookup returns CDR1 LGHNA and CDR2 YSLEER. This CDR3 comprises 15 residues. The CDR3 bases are TGCGCCAGCAGCCAAGACTTAATTGGGACCGGGGAGCTGTTTTTT. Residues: CASSQDLIGTGELFF.

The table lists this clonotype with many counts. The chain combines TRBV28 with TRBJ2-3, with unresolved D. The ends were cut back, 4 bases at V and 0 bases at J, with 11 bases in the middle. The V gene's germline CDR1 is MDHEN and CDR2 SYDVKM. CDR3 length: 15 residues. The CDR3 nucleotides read TGTGCCAGCAGTTCTCCAGGTTTTAGCACAGATACGCAGTATTTT. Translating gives CASSSPGFSTDTQYF.

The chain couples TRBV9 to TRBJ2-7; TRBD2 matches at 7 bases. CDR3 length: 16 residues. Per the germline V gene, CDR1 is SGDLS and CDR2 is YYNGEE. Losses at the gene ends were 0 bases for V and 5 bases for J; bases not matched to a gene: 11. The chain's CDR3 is CASSVAGGSSLNEQYF. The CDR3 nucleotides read TGTGCCAGCAGCGTAGCGGGAGGATCGTCGTTGAACGAGCAGTACTTC.

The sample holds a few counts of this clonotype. In DNA, the CDR3 is TGTGCCAGCAGTTTTCCCAGACAGGGTACTCCAACCTACGAGCAGTACTTC. Translation gives CASSFPRQGTPTYEQYF. The chain has TRBV28 and TRBJ2-7, with TRBD1 matching over 7 bases. From germline, CDR1 is MDHEN and CDR2 SYDVKM. Unmatched junction bases numbered 13, after V lost 3 bases and J lost 2 bases. The CDR3 contains 17 residues.

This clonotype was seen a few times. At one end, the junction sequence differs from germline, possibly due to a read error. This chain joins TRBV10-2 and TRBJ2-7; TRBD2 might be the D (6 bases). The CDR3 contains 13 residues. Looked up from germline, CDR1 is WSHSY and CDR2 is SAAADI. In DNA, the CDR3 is TGCGCCACCAGTTCCTCCGGGGGCTACGAGCAGTACTTC. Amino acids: CATSSSGGYEQYF.

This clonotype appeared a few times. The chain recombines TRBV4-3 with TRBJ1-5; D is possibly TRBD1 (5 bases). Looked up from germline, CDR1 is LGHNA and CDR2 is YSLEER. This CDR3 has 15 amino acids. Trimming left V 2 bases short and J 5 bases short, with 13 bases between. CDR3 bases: TGCGCCAGCAGCCAAAGCGGGCAGGGAGATCAGCCCCAGCATTTT. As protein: CASSQSGQGDQPQHF.

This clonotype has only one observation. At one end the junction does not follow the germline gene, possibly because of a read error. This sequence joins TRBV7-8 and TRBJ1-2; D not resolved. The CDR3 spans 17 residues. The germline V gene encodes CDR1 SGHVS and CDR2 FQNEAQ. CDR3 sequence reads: CASSSLGSEALNCGYTF. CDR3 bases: TGTGCCAGCAGCTCATTAGGATCCGAGGCTTTGAACTGTGGCTACACCTTC.

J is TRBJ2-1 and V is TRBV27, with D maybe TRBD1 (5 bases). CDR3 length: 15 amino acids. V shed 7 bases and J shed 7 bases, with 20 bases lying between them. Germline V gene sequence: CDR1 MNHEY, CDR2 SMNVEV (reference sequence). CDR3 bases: TGTGCCAGCACTCCCGTAGGGGCCCGAACTAATGAGCAGTTCTTC. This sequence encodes CASTPVGARTNEQFF.

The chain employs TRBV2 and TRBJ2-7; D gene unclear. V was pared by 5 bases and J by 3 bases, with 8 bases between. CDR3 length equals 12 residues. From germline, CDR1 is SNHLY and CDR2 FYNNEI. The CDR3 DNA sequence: TGTGCCAGCAGTTTACAGTGCTACGAGCAGTACTTC. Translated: CASSLQCYEQYF. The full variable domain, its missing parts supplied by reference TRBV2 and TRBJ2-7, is EPEVTQTPSHQVTQMGQEVILRCVPISNHLYFYWYRQILGQKVEFLVSFYNNEISEKSEIFDDQFSVERPDGSNFTLKIRSTKLEDSAMYFCASSLQCYEQYFGPGTRLTVT.

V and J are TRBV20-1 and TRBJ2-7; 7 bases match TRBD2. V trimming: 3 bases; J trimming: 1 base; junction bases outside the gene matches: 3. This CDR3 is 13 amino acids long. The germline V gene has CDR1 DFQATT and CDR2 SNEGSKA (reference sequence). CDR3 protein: CSASGGRSYEQYF. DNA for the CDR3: TGCAGTGCTAGTGGCGGGAGATCCTACGAGCAGTACTTC.

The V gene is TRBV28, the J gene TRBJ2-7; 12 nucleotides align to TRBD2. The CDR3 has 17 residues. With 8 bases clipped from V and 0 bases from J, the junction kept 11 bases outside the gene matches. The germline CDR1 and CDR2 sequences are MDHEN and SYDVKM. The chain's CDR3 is CASLPWTSGANSYEQYF. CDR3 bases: TGTGCCAGCCTACCCTGGACTAGCGGGGCTAACTCCTACGAGCAGTACTTC.

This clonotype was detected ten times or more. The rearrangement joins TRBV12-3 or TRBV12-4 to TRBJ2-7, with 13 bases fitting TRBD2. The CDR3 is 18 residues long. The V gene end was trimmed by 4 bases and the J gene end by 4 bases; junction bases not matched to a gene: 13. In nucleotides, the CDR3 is TGTGCCAGCAGTTCCGGGACTAGCGGGAAGTTGGGCCTGTACGAGCAGTACTTC. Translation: CASSSGTSGKLGLYEQYF.